The entry that follows covers one TCR beta chain sequence. Trimming cost V 8 bases and J 1 base, with 14 bases left between them. CDR3 length equals 14 residues. CDR1 and CDR2 from the germline V gene are MDHEN and SYDVKM. The data belong to a study of blood T cell repertoires in COVID-19. Whole-study context: Some COVID-19 samples were acute and others convalescent; all came from the United States, Italy and Spain. PBMCs, B-cell-depleted T cells, or T cells provided the cDNA or gDNA that made up the material.

Per the original methods: Amplification with reference gene primers provided the estimates of nucleated cell counts. The protocol was immunoSEQ multiplex PCR, while the TCRdb copy is restricted to in-frame clones and leaves out a portion. V, J and clone size are those of that table, while D and trimming were read from the DNA. Here the sample spans roughly 93,000 clones, 75% to 90% being singletons. The origin of this receptor is a human donor in a cohort sampled during active COVID-19. The gene calls are TRBV28 and TRBJ1-2, with D perhaps matching TRBD1 (6 bases). Sample: peripheral blood. The CDR3, as DNA: TGTGCCAGCCACCGGACAGATTTTAACTATGGCTACACCTTC. The encoded protein is CASHRTDFNYGYTF.